The rows below give T cell receptor beta chains drawn from one sample of a study of glioma-infiltrating T cells. One entry per CDR3 protein, called by TCRdb with MiXCR from the multiplex PCR reads. The sample includes roughly 130,000 distinct CDR3 sequences, about 25% of them seen just once. Sequenced: glioma tissue, nonneoplastic brain tissue, or PBMCs (not recorded which). Every receptor here comes from a human donor with low-grade glioma or glioblastoma, undergoing nonglioma brain surgery, or in good health (not recorded which). The CDR3 runs from the conserved cysteine through the conserved F or W. Fields, in order: clone size, CDR3 length, V gene, J gene, D gene, CDR3 DNA, CDR3 protein. The D gene is left open where the match is weak. Clone size is shown for a subset of rows, as once, few, many or a class of expanded clone.

size: NA; length: 12; V: TRBV2; J: TRBJ1-2; D: TRBD1; DNA: TGTGCCAGTATCAGGGGGAGCGGTGGCTACACCTTC; CDR3: CASIRGSGGYTF
size: many; length: 13; V: TRBV7-9; J: TRBJ2-1; D: NA; DNA: TGTGCCAGCAGCTCCGGGACATACAATGAGCAGTTCTTC; CDR3: CASSSGTYNEQFF
size: few; length: 16; V: TRBV7-9; J: TRBJ2-5; D: TRBD2; DNA: TGTGCCAGCAGCTTAGGACTAGCGGGGACCCAAGAGACCCAGTACTTC; CDR3: CASSLGLAGTQETQYF
size: once; length: 9; V: TRBV29-1; J: TRBJ1-1; D: NA; DNA: TGCAGCGTTGAAGTTGAAGCTTTCTTT; CDR3: CSVEVEAFF
size: few; length: 14; V: TRBV3-1; J: TRBJ2-3; D: NA; DNA: TGTGCCAGCACCCGGGACCAGCAGAGAGATACGCAGTATTTT; CDR3: CASTRDQQRDTQYF
size: few; length: 15; V: TRBV15; J: TRBJ1-2; D: NA; DNA: TGTGCCACCAGCAGAGATCCCGGGCCCCTCGATGGCTACACCTTC; CDR3: CATSRDPGPLDGYTF
size: NA; length: 15; V: TRBV3-1; J: TRBJ2-1; D: NA; DNA: TGTGCCAGCAGCCAAGATGGGGTAAGCTACAATGAGCAGTTCTTC; CDR3: CASSQDGVSYNEQFF
size: many; length: 14; V: TRBV27; J: TRBJ2-5; D: NA; DNA: TGTGCCAGCGGGGAACTAGGAGGACAAGAGACCCAGTACTTC; CDR3: CASGELGGQETQYF
size: once; length: 14; V: TRBV12-3/TRBV12-4; J: TRBJ2-3; D: NA; DNA: TGTGCCAGCAGTTTAGCGGGGGTATCAGATACGCAGTATTTT; CDR3: CASSLAGVSDTQYF
size: NA; length: 13; V: TRBV7-8; J: TRBJ1-1; D: NA; DNA: TGTGCCAGCAGCGCCGATATGAACACTGAAGCTTTCTTT; CDR3: CASSADMNTEAFF
size: few; length: 17; V: TRBV27; J: TRBJ1-2; D: TRBD1; DNA: TGTGCCAGCACCCGCCTGGGCACAGGGGGTTTATTCGATGGCTACACCTTC; CDR3: CASTRLGTGGLFDGYTF
size: NA; length: 17; V: TRBV14; J: TRBJ1-1; D: NA; DNA: TGTGCCAGCAGCCCATATGGTTTTTCTCCGATGAACACTGAAGCTTTCTTT; CDR3: CASSPYGFSPMNTEAFF
size: NA; length: 15; V: TRBV7-3; J: TRBJ2-6; D: NA; DNA: TGTGCCAGCAGCTTAGGGGTTATCGGGGCCAACGTCCTGACTTTC; CDR3: CASSLGVIGANVLTF
size: NA; length: 14; V: TRBV20-1; J: TRBJ2-1; D: NA; DNA: TGCAGTGCCAACCGGGGGCCCCGATACAATGAGCAGTTCTTC; CDR3: CSANRGPRYNEQFF
size: NA; length: 15; V: TRBV16; J: TRBJ1-6; D: NA; DNA: TGTGCCAGCAGACGGTGGACTGCCGGAAGTTCACCCCTCCACTTT; CDR3: CASRRWTAGSSPLHF
size: many; length: 15; V: TRBV20-1; J: TRBJ2-3; D: NA; DNA: TGCAGTGCTAGACAACAGGTTTTTAGCACAGATACGCAGTATTTT; CDR3: CSARQQVFSTDTQYF
size: few; length: 17; V: TRBV4-1; J: TRBJ2-3; D: TRBD2; DNA: TGCGCCAGCAGCCAAGTTGCGGGGGGGCCATCGGCAGATACGCAGTATTTT; CDR3: CASSQVAGGPSADTQYF
size: NA; length: 16; V: TRBV29-1; J: TRBJ2-1; D: NA; DNA: TGCAGCGTTGAAGACCCGGTGGCCCCTCCCGACAATGAGCAGTTCTTC; CDR3: CSVEDPVAPPDNEQFF
size: NA; length: 12; V: TRBV12-3/TRBV12-4; J: TRBJ2-5; D: NA; DNA: TGTGCCAGCAGTTTAGGGGCAGAGACCCAGTACTTC; CDR3: CASSLGAETQYF
size: many; length: 14; V: TRBV6-7; J: TRBJ2-3; D: NA; DNA: TGTGCCAGCAGAGCCAGCTCTCACACAGATACGCAGTATTTT; CDR3: CASRASSHTDTQYF
size: NA; length: 13; V: TRBV20-1; J: TRBJ1-2; D: NA; DNA: TGCAGTGCTAGGCCTCCGGGGATCTATGGCTACACCTTC; CDR3: CSARPPGIYGYTF
size: many; length: 14; V: TRBV12-3/TRBV12-4; J: TRBJ2-1; D: NA; DNA: TGTGCCAGCAACCTAGGTAGCTCCTACAATGAGCAGTTCTTC; CDR3: CASNLGSSYNEQFF
size: NA; length: 14; V: TRBV14; J: TRBJ2-5; D: TRBD1; DNA: TGTGCCAGCAGCCCCACAGGGGTCAGCGAGACCCAGTACTTC; CDR3: CASSPTGVSETQYF
size: few; length: 15; V: TRBV5-8; J: TRBJ1-2; D: NA; DNA: TGTGCCAGCAGCTTACTTCCACCTCGGGACTATGGCTACACCTTC; CDR3: CASSLLPPRDYGYTF
size: few; length: 12; V: TRBV7-9; J: TRBJ1-1; D: NA; DNA: TGTGCCAGCAGCATGTCGGGCACTGAAGCTTTCTTT; CDR3: CASSMSGTEAFF
size: many; length: 11; V: TRBV10-3; J: TRBJ1-2; D: NA; DNA: TGTGCCTTAGGAGCTAACTATGGCTACACCTTC; CDR3: CALGANYGYTF
size: few; length: 13; V: TRBV19; J: TRBJ1-1; D: TRBD1; DNA: TGTGCCAGTAGTAGCGGGCGACAGGGGGAAGCTTTCTTT; CDR3: CASSSGRQGEAFF
size: NA; length: 15; V: TRBV7-9; J: TRBJ2-3; D: NA; DNA: TGTGCCAGCAGCATCCCGACTAGTGGGGTAGATACGCAGTATTTT; CDR3: CASSIPTSGVDTQYF
size: NA; length: 14; V: TRBV14; J: TRBJ1-2; D: TRBD1; DNA: TGTGCCAGCAGCCACTCGGGACAGATCTATGGCTACACCTTC; CDR3: CASSHSGQIYGYTF
size: many; length: 14; V: TRBV20-1; J: TRBJ2-3; D: TRBD1; DNA: TGCAGTGCTAGAGCAGACAGGGCCACAGATACGCAGTATTTT; CDR3: CSARADRATDTQYF
size: few; length: 14; V: TRBV6-6; J: TRBJ1-1; D: NA; DNA: TGTGCCAGCAGTTACTCTGCAGGGTGGACTGAAGCTTTCTTT; CDR3: CASSYSAGWTEAFF
size: NA; length: 13; V: TRBV29-1; J: TRBJ1-5; D: NA; DNA: TGCAGCGTTGTTTTAGGGGGCAATCAGCCCCAGCATTTT; CDR3: CSVVLGGNQPQHF
size: NA; length: 13; V: TRBV6-1; J: TRBJ2-2; D: NA; DNA: TGTGCAAGCACCAGGAGGAACACCAGGGAGCTGTTTTTT; CDR3: CASTRRNTRELFF
size: NA; length: 13; V: TRBV20-1; J: TRBJ2-1; D: TRBD2; DNA: TGCAGTACCGGGACTAGGAGTGTCGATGAGCAGTTCTTC; CDR3: CSTGTRSVDEQFF
size: many; length: 12; V: TRBV6-1; J: TRBJ1-1; D: NA; DNA: TGTGCCAGCAGCCTCCGACAGGATAGATCTTTCTTT; CDR3: CASSLRQDRSFF
size: few; length: 17; V: TRBV6-1; J: TRBJ1-2; D: TRBD1; DNA: TGTGCCAGCAGTGAAGCGGGGGGACAGGGGGCTATCTATGGCTACACCTTC; CDR3: CASSEAGGQGAIYGYTF
size: many; length: 18; V: TRBV20-1; J: TRBJ2-5; D: TRBD2; DNA: TGCAGTGCTAGAGGGGGGACTAGCGGGGGGGCAAGTTCTGAGACCCAGTACTTC; CDR3: CSARGGTSGGASSETQYF
size: few; length: 17; V: TRBV6-2/TRBV6-3; J: TRBJ1-4; D: NA; DNA: TGTGCCAGCAGTTACTCGCCAGGGATTCTGGATCGTGAAAAACTGTTTTTT; CDR3: CASSYSPGILDREKLFF
size: once; length: 12; V: TRBV29-1; J: TRBJ1-1; D: NA; DNA: TGCAGCGTTGAGCCCGGAGGGACCGAAGCTTTCTTT; CDR3: CSVEPGGTEAFF
size: NA; length: 17; V: TRBV24-1; J: TRBJ2-3; D: NA; DNA: TGTGCCACCAGTGACCCCGCGCCCTCGTCCGGCGCAGATACGCAGTATTTT; CDR3: CATSDPAPSSGADTQYF
size: few; length: 12; V: TRBV14; J: TRBJ2-2; D: NA; DNA: TGTGCCAGCAGCGAGGGGCCCGGGGAGCTGTTTTTT; CDR3: CASSEGPGELFF
size: NA; length: 16; V: TRBV3-1; J: TRBJ1-6; D: NA; DNA: TGTGCCAGCAGCCATTTCACCGTAGGTCCTAGTTCACCCCTCCACTTT; CDR3: CASSHFTVGPSSPLHF
size: NA; length: 17; V: TRBV7-6; J: TRBJ1-3; D: NA; DNA: TGTGCCAGCAGCTTAGCGGTGGCACCTACTACTGAAAACACCATATATTTT; CDR3: CASSLAVAPTTENTIYF
size: NA; length: 18; V: TRBV20-1; J: TRBJ2-2; D: TRBD2; DNA: TGCAGTGCTAGAGATCGGCTAGCGGGGACCGCGAACACCGGGGAGCTGTTTTTT; CDR3: CSARDRLAGTANTGELFF
size: few; length: 15; V: TRBV10-3; J: TRBJ2-5; D: TRBD1; DNA: TGTGCCACCCAGGGGGATGGGGGAGACCAAGAGACCCAGTACTTC; CDR3: CATQGDGGDQETQYF
size: NA; length: 14; V: TRBV7-9; J: TRBJ1-2; D: NA; DNA: TGTGCCAGCAGCGCGAGCTCTCGAGGCTATGGCTACACCTTC; CDR3: CASSASSRGYGYTF
size: NA; length: 14; V: TRBV7-9; J: TRBJ1-5; D: NA; DNA: TGTGCCAGCAGCTTAGGAATCCAGAATCAGCGCCAGCATTTT; CDR3: CASSLGIQNQRQHF
size: NA; length: 14; V: TRBV7-9; J: TRBJ2-3; D: NA; DNA: TGTGCCAGCAGCTTAATCCTTAACGCAGATACGCAGTATTTT; CDR3: CASSLILNADTQYF
size: NA; length: 15; V: TRBV20-1; J: TRBJ1-5; D: NA; DNA: TGCGGTGCCAGGGGAGGGGGACTTAGCAATCAGCCCCAGCATTTT; CDR3: CGARGGGLSNQPQHF
size: NA; length: 17; V: TRBV18; J: TRBJ1-2; D: NA; DNA: TGTGCCAGCTCACCCGCGTCAGTATACGTGCCTAACTATGGCTACACCTTC; CDR3: CASSPASVYVPNYGYTF
size: NA; length: 15; V: TRBV7-9; J: TRBJ2-3; D: NA; DNA: TGTGCCAGCAGCGAAGGGGGTGCTAGCACAGATACGCGGTATTTT; CDR3: CASSEGGASTDTRYF
size: NA; length: 14; V: TRBV4-1; J: TRBJ2-1; D: TRBD2; DNA: TGCGCCAGCAGCCCTAGCGGGGGGGCCTATGAGCAGTTCTTC; CDR3: CASSPSGGAYEQFF
size: NA; length: 12; V: TRBV29-1; J: TRBJ1-1; D: TRBD1; DNA: TGCAGCGTGAGGGGGCCCGGTACTGAAGCTTTCTTT; CDR3: CSVRGPGTEAFF
size: NA; length: 15; V: TRBV12-3/TRBV12-4; J: TRBJ1-1; D: TRBD1; DNA: TGTGCCAGCAGCCCGTCCAGGGGGCAGGCCACTGAAGCTTTCTTT; CDR3: CASSPSRGQATEAFF
size: NA; length: 13; V: TRBV10-3; J: TRBJ1-2; D: NA; DNA: TGTGCCATCAGGGGCCGACAGTCCTATGGCTACACCTTC; CDR3: CAIRGRQSYGYTF
size: many; length: 14; V: TRBV27; J: TRBJ2-1; D: NA; DNA: TGTGCCAGCAGTTTATCAGCTGCTAGCGATGAGCAGTTCTTC; CDR3: CASSLSAASDEQFF